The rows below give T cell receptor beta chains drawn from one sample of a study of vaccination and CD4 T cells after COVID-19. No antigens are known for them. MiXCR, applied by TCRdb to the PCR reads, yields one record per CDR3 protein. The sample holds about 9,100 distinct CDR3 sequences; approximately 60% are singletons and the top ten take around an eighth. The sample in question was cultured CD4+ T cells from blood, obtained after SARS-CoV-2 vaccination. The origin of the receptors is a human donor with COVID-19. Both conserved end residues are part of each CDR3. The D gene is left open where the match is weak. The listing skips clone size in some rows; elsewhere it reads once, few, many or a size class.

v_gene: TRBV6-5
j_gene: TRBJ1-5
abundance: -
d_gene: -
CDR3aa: CASSLLDNQPQHF
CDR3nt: TGTGCCAGCAGTTTGCTGGACAATCAGCCCCAGCATTTT

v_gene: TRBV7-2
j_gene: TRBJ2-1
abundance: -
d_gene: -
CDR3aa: CASSLVTTGQFF
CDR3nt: TGTGCCAGCAGCTTAGTTACAACAGGGCAGTTCTTC

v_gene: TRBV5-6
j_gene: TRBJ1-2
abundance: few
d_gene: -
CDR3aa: CVTASDSTYGYTF
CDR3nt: TGTGTAACCGCCTCGGACAGCACCTATGGCTACACCTTC

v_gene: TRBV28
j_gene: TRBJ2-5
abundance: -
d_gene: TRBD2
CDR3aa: CASSPRLLAGGQETQYF
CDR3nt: TGTGCCAGCAGCCCCCGGCTACTAGCGGGGGGGCAAGAGACCCAGTACTTC

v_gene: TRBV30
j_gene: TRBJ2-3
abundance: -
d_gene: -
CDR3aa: CAWSTLSTDTQYF
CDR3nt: TGTGCCTGGAGTACCCTTAGCACAGATACGCAGTATTTT

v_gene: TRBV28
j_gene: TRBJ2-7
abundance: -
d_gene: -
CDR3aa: CASTGSWGRLAEQYF
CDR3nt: TGTGCCAGCACCGGTTCTTGGGGGCGTCTCGCCGAGCAGTACTTC

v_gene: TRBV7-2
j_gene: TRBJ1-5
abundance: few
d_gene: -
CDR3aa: CASSPTHSNQPQHF
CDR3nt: TGTGCCAGCAGCCCTACACATAGCAATCAGCCCCAGCATTTT

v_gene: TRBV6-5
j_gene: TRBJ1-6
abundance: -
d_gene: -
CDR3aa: CASSYSGPGRAQGSPLHF
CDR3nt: TGTGCCAGCAGTTACTCGGGGCCGGGTCGGGCACAAGGGTCACCCCTCCACTTT

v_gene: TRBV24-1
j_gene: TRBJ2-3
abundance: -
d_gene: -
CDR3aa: CATSDLKLSTDTQYF
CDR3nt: TGTGCCACCAGTGACCTTAAACTTAGCACAGATACGCAGTATTTT

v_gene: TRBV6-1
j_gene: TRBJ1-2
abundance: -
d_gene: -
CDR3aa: CASSPGTTVSVGYTF
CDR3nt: TGTGCCAGCAGCCCCGGGACAACGGTTTCAGTTGGCTACACCTTC

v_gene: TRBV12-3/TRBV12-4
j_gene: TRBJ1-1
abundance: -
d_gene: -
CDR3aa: CASSFFTEAFF
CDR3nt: TGTGCCAGCAGTTTCTTCACTGAAGCTTTCTTT

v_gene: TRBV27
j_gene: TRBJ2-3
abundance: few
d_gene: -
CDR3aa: CASSPRATSTDTQYF
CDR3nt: TGTGCCAGCAGTCCGCGGGCTACTAGCACAGATACGCAGTATTTT

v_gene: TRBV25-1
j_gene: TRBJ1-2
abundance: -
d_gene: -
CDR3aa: CASTGYLYGYTF
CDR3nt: TGTGCCAGCACCGGCTACCTCTATGGCTACACCTTC

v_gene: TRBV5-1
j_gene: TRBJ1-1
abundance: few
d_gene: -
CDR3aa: CASSLASEGRANTEAFF
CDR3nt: TGCGCCAGCAGCTTGGCCTCGGAGGGTAGGGCGAACACTGAAGCTTTCTTT

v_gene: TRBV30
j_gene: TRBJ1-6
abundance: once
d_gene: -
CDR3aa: CAWPDENSPLHF
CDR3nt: TGTGCCTGGCCGGATGAAAATTCACCCCTCCACTTT

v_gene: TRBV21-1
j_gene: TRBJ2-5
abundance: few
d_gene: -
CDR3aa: CASSKGPRGIQETQYF
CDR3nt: TGTGCCAGCAGCAAAGGTCCGAGGGGTATCCAAGAGACCCAGTACTTC

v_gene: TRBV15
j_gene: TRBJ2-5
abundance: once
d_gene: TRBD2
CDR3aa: CATSRDPRGVIQETQYF
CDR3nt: TGTGCCACCAGCAGAGATCCGCGGGGGGTAATCCAAGAGACCCAGTACTTC

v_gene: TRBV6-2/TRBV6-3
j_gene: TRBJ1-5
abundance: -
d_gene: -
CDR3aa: CASKAPNQPQHF
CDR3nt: TGTGCCAGCAAGGCGCCCAATCAGCCCCAGCATTTT

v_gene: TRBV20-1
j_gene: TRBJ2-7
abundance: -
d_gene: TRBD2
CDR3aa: CSAWTSGGYEQYF
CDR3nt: TGCAGTGCTTGGACTAGCGGGGGATACGAGCAGTACTTC

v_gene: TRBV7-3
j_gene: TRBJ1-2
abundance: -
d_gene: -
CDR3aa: CASSLPGGSGYTF
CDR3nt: TGTGCCAGCAGCTTACCCGGGGGTAGTGGCTACACCTTC

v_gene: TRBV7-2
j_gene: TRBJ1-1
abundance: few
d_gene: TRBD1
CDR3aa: CASSLKRGRPEAFF
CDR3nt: TGTGCCAGCAGCTTAAAGAGGGGGCGCCCTGAAGCTTTCTTT

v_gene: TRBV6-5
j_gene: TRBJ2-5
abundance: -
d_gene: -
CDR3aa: CASSYSSPQETQYF
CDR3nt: TGTGCCAGCAGTTACTCGTCTCCACAAGAGACCCAGTACTTC